This T cell receptor (beta chain) was identified during a study of OX40 agonist ivuxolimab in advanced cancers. About the study: A male proportion of about 86% was recorded, with mean age roughly 60 years and range about 23 to 90. Partial response was recorded in three patients: one hepatocellular carcinoma and two cutaneous melanoma cases.

About this clone itself: Its antigen is currently unknown.

The assay was immunoSEQ multiplex PCR, and TCRdb's table has in-frame clones only and misses some. The data show 50,000 to 65,000 clones, around 83% seen once. Whole-study findings and limits: Some patients without response likewise showed low normalized clonal expansion.

The CDR3 is 15 residues long. CDR1 is MDHEN, CDR2 SYDVKM, per germline. Germline trimming cut 5 bases from V and 12 bases from J; bases unmatched to any gene: 8. The origin of this receptor is an adult with an advanced solid tumor such as melanoma, head and neck, liver or kidney cancer. This sample comprised CD4+ or CD8+ T cells sorted from blood, obtained in a trial of the OX40 agonist ivuxolimab. The chain employs TRBV28 and TRBJ2-1, with 15 bases lining up with TRBD2. CDR3 in amino acids: CASSPGTSGGRGQFF. CDR3 sequence (DNA): TGTGCCAGCAGTCCCGGGACTAGCGGGGGGAGGGGGCAGTTCTTC.